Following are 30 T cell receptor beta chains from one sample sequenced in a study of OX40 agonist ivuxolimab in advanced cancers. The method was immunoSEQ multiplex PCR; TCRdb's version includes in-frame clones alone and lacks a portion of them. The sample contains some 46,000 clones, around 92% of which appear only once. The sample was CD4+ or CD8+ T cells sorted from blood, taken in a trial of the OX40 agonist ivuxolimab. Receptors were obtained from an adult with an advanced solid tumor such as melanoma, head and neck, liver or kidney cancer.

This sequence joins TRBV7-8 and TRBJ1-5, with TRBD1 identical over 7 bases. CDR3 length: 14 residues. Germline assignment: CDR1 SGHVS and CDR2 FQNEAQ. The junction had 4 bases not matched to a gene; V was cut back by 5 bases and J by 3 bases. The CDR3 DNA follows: TGTGCCAGCAGCAAGGACAGGTACAATCAGCCCCAGCATTTT. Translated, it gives CASSKDRYNQPQHF.

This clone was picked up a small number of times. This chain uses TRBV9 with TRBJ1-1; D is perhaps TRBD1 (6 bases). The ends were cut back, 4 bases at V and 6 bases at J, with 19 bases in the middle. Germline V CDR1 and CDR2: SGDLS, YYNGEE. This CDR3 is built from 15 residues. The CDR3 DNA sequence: TGTGCCAGCAGCCCATCCACAGGGTTCGCAGCTGAAGCTTTCTTT. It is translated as CASSPSTGFAAEAFF.

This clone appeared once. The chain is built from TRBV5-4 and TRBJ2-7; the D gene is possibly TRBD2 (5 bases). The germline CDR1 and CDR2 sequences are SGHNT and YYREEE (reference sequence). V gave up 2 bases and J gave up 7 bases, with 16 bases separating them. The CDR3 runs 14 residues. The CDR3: CASSFFGAPGEQYF. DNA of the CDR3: TGTGCCAGCAGCTTTTTTGGAGCACCGGGGGAGCAGTACTTC.

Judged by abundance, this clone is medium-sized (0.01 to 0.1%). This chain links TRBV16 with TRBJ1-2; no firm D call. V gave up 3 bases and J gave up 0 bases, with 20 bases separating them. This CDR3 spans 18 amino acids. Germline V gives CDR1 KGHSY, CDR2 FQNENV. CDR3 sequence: CASSHTNGAGGANYGYTF. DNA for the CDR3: TGTGCCAGCAGCCATACGAATGGTGCAGGCGGAGCTAACTATGGCTACACCTTC.

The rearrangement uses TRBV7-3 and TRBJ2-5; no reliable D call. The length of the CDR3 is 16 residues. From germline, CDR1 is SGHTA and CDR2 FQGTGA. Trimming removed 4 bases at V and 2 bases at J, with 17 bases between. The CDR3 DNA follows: TGTGCCAGCAGCTCGACGGACGGATACCTACAAGAGACCCAGTACTTC. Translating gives CASSSTDGYLQETQYF.

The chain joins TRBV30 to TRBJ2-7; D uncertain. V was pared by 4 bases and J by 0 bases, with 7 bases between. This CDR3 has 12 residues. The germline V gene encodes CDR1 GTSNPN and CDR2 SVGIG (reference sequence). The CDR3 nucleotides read TGTGCCTGGAACCCAAGCTCCTACGAGCAGTACTTC. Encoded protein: CAWNPSSYEQYF.

The CDR3 region is CASSFGQGLSYEQYF. The CDR3, as DNA: TGTGCCAGCAGCTTCGGACAGGGGCTTTCCTACGAGCAGTACTTC. This chain connects TRBV5-4 to TRBJ2-7, with 9 bases identical to TRBD1. This CDR3 region has 15 residues. Germline lookup yields CDR1 SGHNT and CDR2 YYREEE (reference sequence). V lost 2 bases to trimming and J lost 1 base; unmatched junction nucleotides: 4.

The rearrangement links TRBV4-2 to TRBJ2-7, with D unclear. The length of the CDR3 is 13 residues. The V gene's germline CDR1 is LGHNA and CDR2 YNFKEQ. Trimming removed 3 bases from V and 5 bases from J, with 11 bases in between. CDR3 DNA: TGTGCCAGCAGCCAGACTCTCCCAAACGAGCAGTACTTC. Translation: CASSQTLPNEQYF.

The CDR3 sequence is CAHPPKGDPYGYTF. In DNA form, the CDR3 reads TGTGCCCACCCCCCGAAGGGGGATCCCTATGGCTACACCTTC. The rearrangement uses TRBV2 and TRBJ1-2; tentatively, D is TRBD1 (6 bases). CDR3 length equals 14 residues. Trimming stripped 11 bases from V and 4 bases from J, with 20 bases between. Germline assignment: CDR1 SNHLY and CDR2 FYNNEI. Full variable domain (remainder filled in from reference TRBV2 and TRBJ1-2): EPEVTQTPSHQVTQMGQEVILRCVPISNHLYFYWYRQILGQKVEFLVSFYNNEISEKSEIFDDQFSVERPDGSNFTLKIRSTKLEDSAMYFCAHPPKGDPYGYTFGSGTRLTVV.

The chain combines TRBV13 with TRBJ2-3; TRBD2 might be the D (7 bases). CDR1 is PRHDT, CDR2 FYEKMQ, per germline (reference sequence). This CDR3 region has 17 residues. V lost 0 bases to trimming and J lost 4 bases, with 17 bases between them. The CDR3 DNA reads TGTGCCAGCAGCTTAGGCCGGCGGGGGCGTCGGTCAGATACGCAGTATTTT. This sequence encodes CASSLGRRGRRSDTQYF. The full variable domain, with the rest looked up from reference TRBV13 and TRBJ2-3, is AAGVIQSPRHLIKEKRETATLKCYPIPRHDTVYWYQQGPGQDPQFLISFYEKMQSDKGSIPDRFSAQQFSDYHSELNMSSLELGDSALYFCASSLGRRGRRSDTQYFGPGTRLTVL.

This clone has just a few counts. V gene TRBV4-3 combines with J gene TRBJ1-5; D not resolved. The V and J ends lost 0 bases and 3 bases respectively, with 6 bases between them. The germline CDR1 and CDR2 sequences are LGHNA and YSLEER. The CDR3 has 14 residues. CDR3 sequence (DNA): TGCGCCAGCAGCCAAGACAGTTACAATCAGCCCCAGCATTTT. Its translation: CASSQDSYNQPQHF.

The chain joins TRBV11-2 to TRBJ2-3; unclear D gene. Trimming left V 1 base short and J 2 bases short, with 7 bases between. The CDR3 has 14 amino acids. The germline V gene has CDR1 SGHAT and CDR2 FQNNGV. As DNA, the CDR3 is TGTGCCAGCAGCTTAGCTTCTTTCACAGATACGCAGTATTTT. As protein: CASSLASFTDTQYF.

CDR3: CASSFKGVEAFF. CDR3 in DNA: TGTGCCAGCAGCTTTAAGGGAGTTGAAGCTTTCTTT. The V call is TRBV11-2, the J call TRBJ1-1; D gene uncertain. The V gene lost 3 bases and the J gene lost 7 bases, with 9 bases spanning the gap. CDR1 and CDR2 (germline): SGHAT, FQNNGV. The CDR3 spans 12 residues.

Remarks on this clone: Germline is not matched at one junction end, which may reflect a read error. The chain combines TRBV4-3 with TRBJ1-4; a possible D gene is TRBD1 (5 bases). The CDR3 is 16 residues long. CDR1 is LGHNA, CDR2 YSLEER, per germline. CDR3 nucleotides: TGCGCCAGCAGGCAAGACCTTCTTTTTGATTCGGGACGGTTGTTTTTT. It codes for CASRQDLLFDSGRLFF.

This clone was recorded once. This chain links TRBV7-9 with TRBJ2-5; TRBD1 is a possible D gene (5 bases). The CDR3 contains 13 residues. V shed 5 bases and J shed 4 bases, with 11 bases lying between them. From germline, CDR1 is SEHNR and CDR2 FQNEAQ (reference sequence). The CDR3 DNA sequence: TGTGCCAGCAGCCAGGGCCTAGGAGAGACCCAGTACTTC. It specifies CASSQGLGETQYF.

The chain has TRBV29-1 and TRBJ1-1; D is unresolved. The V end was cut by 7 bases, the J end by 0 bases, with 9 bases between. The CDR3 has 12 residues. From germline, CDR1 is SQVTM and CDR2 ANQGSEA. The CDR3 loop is CSGWGLNTEAFF. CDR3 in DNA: TGCAGCGGGTGGGGTTTGAACACTGAAGCTTTCTTT. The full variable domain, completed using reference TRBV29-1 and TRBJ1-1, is SAVISQKPSRDICQRGTSLTIQCQVDSQVTMMFWYRQQPGQSLTLIATANQGSEATYESGFVIDKFPISRPNLTFSTLTVSNMSPEDSSIYLCSGWGLNTEAFFGQGTRLTVV.

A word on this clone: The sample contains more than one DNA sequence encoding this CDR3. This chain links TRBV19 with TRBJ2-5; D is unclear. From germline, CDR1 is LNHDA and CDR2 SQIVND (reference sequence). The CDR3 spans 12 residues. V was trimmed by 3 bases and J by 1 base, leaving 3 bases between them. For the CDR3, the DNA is TGTGCCAGTAGTATCGGCCAAGAGACCCAGTACTTC. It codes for CASSIGQETQYF. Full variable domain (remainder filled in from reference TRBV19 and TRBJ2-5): DGGITQSPKYLFRKEGQNVTLSCEQNLNHDAMYWYRQDPGQGLRLIYYSQIVNDFQKGDIAEGYSVSREKKESFPLTVTSAQKNPTAFYLCASSIGQETQYFGPGTRLLVL.

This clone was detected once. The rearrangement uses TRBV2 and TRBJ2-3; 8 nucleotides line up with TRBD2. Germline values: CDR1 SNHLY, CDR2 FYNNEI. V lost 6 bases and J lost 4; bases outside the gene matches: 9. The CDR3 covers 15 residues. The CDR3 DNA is TGTGCCAGCAGAGTAGCGGGACTGGGCTCAGATACGCAGTATTTT. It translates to CASRVAGLGSDTQYF.

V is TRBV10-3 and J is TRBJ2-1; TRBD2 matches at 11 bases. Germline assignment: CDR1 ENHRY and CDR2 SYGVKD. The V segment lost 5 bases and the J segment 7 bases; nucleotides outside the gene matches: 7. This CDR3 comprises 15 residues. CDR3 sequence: CAISNSGRAGNEQFF. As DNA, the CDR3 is TGTGCCATCAGTAATAGCGGGAGGGCGGGGAATGAGCAGTTCTTC.

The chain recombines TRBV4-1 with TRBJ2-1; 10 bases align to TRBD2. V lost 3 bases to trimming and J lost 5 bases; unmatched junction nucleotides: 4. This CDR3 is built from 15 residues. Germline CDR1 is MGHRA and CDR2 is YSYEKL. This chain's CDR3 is CASSQTSGPNNEQFF. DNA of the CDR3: TGCGCCAGCAGCCAGACTAGCGGGCCTAACAATGAGCAGTTCTTC.

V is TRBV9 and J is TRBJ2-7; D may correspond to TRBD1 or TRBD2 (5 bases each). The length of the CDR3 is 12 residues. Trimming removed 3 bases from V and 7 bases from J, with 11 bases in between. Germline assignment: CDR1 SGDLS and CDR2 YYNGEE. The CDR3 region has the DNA TGTGCCAGCAGCGCCGGGGCAGGGGAGCAGTACTTC. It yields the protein CASSAGAGEQYF.

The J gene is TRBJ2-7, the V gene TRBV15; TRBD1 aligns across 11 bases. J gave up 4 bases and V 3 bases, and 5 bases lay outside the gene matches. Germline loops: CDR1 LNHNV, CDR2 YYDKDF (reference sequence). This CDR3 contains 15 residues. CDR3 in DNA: TGTGCCACCAGCAGGGGGACAGGGGGGACTTACGAGCAGTACTTC. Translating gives CATSRGTGGTYEQYF.

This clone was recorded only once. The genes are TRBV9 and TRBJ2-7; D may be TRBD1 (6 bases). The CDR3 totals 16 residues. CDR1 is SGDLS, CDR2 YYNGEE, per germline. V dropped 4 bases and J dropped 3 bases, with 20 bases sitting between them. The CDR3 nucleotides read TGTGCCAGCAGCCCATTCACCGGGACACCCGACTACGAGCAGTACTTC. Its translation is CASSPFTGTPDYEQYF.

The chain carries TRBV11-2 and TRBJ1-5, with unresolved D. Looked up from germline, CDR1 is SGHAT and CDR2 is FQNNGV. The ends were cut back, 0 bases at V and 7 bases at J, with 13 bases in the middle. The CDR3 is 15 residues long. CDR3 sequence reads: CASSLEWGPQQPQHF. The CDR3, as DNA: TGTGCCAGCAGCTTAGAATGGGGTCCCCAACAGCCCCAGCATTTT.

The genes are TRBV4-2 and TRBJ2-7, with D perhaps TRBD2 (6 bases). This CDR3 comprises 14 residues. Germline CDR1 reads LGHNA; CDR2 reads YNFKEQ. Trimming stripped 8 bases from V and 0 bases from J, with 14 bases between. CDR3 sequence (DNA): TGTGCCAGCGCCTCGGGAGCAAGCTCCTACGAGCAGTACTTC. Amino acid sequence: CASASGASSYEQYF.

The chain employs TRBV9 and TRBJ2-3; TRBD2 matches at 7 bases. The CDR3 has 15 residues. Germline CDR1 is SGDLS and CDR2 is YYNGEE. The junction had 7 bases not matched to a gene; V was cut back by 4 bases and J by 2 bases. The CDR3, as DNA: TGTGCCAGCAGCCCTTGGGGAGGGACCACAGATACGCAGTATTTT. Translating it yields CASSPWGGTTDTQYF.

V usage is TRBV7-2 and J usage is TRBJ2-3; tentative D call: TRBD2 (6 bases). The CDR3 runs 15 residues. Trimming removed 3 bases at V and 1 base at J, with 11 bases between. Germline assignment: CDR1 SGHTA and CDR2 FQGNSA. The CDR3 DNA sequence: TGTGCCAGCAGCTTGAGCCGCGGGGGCACAGATACGCAGTATTTT. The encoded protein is CASSLSRGGTDTQYF. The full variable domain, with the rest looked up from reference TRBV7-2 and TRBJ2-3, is GAGVSQSPSNKVTEKGKDVELRCDPISGHTALYWYRQSLGQGLEFLIYFQGNSAPDKSGLPSDRFSAERTGGSVSTLTIQRTQQEDSAVYLCASSLSRGGTDTQYFGPGTRLTVL.

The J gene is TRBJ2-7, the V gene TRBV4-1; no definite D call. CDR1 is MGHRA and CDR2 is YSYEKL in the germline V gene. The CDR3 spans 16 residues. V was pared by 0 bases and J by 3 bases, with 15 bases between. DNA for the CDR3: TGCGCCAGCAGCCAAGAGTCGTCAGACTGGGGCTACGAGCAGTACTTC. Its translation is CASSQESSDWGYEQYF.

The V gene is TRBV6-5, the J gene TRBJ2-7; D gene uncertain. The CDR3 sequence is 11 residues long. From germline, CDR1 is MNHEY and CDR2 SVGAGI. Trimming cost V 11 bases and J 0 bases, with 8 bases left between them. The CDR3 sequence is CASLSSYEQYF. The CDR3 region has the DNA TGTGCCTCATTGAGCTCCTACGAGCAGTACTTC.

The CDR3 spells CASSLEGQALQHF. In DNA form, the CDR3 reads TGTGCCAGCAGCTTAGAGGGGCAGGCTCTCCAGCATTTT. The rearrangement links TRBV7-8 to TRBJ1-5; D possibly corresponds to TRBD1 (5 bases). V was trimmed by 1 base and J by 12 bases, leaving 13 bases between them. The length of the CDR3 is 13 residues. Germline-derived CDR1 and CDR2 are SGHVS and FQNEAQ.